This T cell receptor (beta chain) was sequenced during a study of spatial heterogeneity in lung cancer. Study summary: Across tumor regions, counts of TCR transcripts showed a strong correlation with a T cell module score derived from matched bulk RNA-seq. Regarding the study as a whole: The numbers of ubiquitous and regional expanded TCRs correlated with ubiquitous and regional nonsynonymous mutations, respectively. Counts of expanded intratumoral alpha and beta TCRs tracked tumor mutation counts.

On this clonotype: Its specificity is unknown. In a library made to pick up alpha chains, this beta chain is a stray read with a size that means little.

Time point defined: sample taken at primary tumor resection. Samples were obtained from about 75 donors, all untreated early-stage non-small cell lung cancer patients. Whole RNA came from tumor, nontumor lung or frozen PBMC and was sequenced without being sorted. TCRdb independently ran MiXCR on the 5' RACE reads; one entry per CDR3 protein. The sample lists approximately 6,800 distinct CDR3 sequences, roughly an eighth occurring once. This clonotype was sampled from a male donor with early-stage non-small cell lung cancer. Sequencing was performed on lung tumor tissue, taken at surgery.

As DNA, the CDR3 is TGTGCCAGCAGCCATAGGTTGCAAGAGACCCAGTACTTC. It codes for CASSHRLQETQYF. This chain links TRBV7-9 with TRBJ2-5; D ambiguous. V lost 5 bases, J lost 2 bases, and 9 bases lay in between. Germline CDR1 SEHNR, CDR2 FQNEAQ (reference sequence). The CDR3 contains 13 residues.